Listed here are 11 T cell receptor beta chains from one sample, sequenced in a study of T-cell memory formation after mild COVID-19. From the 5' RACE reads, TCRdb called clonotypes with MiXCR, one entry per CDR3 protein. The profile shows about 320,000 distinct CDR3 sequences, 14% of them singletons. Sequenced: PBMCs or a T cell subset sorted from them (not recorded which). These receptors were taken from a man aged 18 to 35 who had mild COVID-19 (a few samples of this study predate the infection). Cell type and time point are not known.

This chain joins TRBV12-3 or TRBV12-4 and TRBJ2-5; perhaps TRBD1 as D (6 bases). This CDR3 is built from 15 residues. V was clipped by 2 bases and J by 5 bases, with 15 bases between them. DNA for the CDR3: TGTGCCAGCAGTTTAATGGGGGCCCTGGGGGAGACCCAGTACTTC. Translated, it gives CASSLMGALGETQYF.

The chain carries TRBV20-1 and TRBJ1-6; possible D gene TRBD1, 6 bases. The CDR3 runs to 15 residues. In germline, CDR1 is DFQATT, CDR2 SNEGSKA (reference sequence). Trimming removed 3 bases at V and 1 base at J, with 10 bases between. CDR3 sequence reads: CSARRGGSYNSPLHF. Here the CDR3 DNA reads TGCAGTGCTAGGAGGGGGGGGTCCTATAATTCACCCCTCCACTTT.

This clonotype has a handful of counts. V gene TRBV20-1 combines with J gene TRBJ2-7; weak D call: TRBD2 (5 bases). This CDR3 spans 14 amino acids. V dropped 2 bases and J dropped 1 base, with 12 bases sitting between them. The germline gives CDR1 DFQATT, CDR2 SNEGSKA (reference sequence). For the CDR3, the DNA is TGCAGTGCTAGAATGGCGACTAATTCCTACGAGCAGTACTTC. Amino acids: CSARMATNSYEQYF.

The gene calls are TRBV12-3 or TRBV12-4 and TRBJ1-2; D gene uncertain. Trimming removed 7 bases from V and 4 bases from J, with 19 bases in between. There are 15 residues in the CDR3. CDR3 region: CASIEDGQRRYGYTF. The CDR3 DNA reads TGTGCCAGCATTGAGGACGGCCAGCGCCGCTATGGCTACACCTTC.

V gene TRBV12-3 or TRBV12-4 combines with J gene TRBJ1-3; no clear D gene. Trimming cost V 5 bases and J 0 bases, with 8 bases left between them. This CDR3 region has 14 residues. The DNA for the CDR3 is TGTGCCAGCAGTATCGGGAGCTCTGGAAACACCATATATTTT. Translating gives CASSIGSSGNTIYF.

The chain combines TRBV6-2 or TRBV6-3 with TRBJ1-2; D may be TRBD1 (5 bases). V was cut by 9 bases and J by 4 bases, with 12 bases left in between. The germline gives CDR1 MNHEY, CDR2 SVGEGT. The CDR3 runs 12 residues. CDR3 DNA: TGTGCCAGTCTAGACAGCCTCTATGGCTACACCTTC. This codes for CASLDSLYGYTF.

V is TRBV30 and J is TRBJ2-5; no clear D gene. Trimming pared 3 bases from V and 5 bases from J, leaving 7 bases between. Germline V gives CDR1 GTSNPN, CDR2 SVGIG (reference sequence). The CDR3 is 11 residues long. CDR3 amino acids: CAWSPRETQYF. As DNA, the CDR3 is TGTGCCTGGAGCCCAAGGGAGACCCAGTACTTC.

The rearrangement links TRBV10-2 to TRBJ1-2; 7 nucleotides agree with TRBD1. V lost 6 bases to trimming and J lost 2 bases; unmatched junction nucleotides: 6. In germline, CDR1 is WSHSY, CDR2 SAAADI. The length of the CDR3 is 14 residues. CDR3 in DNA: TGCGCCAGCAGCATAGCGACAGGGAACTATGGCTACACCTTC. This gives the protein CASSIATGNYGYTF.

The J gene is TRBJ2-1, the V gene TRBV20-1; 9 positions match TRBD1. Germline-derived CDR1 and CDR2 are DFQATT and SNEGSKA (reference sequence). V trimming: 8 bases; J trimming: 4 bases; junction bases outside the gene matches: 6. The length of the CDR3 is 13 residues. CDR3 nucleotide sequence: TGCAGTCAACAGGGGGCCTCGTACAATGAGCAGTTCTTC. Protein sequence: CSQQGASYNEQFF.

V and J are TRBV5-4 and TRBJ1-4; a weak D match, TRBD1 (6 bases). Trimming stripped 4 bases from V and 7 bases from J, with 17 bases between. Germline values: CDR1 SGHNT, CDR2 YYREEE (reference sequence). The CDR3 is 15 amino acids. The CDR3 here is CASSPRGDFGEKLFF. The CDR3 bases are TGTGCCAGCAGCCCGAGGGGGGACTTCGGTGAAAAACTGTTTTTT.

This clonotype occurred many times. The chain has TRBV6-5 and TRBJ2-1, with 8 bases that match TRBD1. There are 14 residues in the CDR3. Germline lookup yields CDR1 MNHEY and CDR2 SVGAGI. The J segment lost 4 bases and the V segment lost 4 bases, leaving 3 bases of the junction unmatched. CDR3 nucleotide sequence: TGTGCCAGCAGTTCCGGGGACAGGTACAATGAGCAGTTCTTC. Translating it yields CASSSGDRYNEQFF.